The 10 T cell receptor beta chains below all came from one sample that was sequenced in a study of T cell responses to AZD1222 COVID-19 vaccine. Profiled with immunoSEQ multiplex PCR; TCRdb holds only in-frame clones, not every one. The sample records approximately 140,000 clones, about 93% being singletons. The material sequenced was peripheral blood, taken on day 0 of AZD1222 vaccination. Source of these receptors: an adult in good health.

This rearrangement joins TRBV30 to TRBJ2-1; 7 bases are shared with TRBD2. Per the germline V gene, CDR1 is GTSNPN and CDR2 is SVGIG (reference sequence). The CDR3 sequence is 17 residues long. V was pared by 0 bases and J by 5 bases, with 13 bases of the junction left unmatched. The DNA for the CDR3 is TGTGCCTGGAGTGTACATTCGGTAGCGGGTGGAGACAATGAGCAGTTCTTC. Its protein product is CAWSVHSVAGGDNEQFF.

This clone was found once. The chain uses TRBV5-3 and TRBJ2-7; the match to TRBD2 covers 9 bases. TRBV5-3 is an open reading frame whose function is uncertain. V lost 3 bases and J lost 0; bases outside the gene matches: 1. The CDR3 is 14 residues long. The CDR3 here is CARSCSGSSYEQYF. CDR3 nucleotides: TGTGCCAGAAGCTGTAGCGGGAGCTCCTACGAGCAGTACTTC.

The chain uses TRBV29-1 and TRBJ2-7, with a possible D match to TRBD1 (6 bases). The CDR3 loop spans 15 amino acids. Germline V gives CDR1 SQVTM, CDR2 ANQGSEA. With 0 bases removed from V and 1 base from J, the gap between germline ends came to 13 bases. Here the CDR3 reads CSVEDARTASYEQYF. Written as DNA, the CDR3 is TGCAGCGTTGAAGATGCCCGGACAGCATCCTACGAGCAGTACTTC.

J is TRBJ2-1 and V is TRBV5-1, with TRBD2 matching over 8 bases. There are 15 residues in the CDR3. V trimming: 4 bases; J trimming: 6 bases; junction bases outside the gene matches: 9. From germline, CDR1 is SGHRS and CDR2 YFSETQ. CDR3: CASSPTPTSGNEQFF. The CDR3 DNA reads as TGCGCCAGCAGCCCTACCCCCACTAGCGGCAATGAGCAGTTCTTC.

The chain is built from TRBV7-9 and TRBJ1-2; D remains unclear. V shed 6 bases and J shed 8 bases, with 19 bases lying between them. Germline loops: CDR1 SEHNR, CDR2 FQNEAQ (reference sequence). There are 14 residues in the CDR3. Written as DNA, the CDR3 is TGTGCCAGCAGGCTAGTGGAGGGTGGACTGGGCTACACCTTC. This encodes CASRLVEGGLGYTF.

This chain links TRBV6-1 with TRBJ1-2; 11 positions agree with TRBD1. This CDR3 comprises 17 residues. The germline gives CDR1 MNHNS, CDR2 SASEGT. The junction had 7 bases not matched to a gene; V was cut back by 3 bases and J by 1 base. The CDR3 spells CASSDGTGGGYNYGYTF. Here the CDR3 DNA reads TGTGCCAGCAGTGACGGGACAGGGGGAGGTTATAACTATGGCTACACCTTC.

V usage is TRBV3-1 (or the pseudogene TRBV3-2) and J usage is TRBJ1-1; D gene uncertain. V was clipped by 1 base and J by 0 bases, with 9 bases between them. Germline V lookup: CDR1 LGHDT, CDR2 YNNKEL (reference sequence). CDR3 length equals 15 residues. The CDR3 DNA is TGTGCCAGCAGCCAAGCGGACCTTTTGAACACTGAAGCTTTCTTT. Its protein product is CASSQADLLNTEAFF.

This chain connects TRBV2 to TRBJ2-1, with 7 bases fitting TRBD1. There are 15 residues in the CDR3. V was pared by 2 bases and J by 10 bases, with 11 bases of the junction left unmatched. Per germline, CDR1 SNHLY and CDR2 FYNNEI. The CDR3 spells CASSEPTTGIGEQFF. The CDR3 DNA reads TGTGCCAGCAGTGAACCTACGACAGGGATAGGGGAGCAGTTCTTC.

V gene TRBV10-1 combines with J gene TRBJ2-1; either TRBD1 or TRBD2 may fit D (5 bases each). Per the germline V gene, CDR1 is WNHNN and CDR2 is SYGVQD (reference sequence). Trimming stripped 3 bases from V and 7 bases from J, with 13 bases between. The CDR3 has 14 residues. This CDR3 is CASSDPGTENEQFF. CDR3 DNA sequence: TGCGCCAGCAGTGACCCAGGGACGGAGAATGAGCAGTTCTTC.

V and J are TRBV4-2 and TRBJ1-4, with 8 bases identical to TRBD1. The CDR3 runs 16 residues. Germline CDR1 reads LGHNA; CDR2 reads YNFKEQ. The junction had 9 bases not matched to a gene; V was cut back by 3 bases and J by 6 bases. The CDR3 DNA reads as TGTGCCAGCAGCCAGGCTCCCGGGACAGGTGATGAAAAACTGTTTTTT. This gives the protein CASSQAPGTGDEKLFF.